The TCR beta chain described here comes from a study of Ad26.COV2.S vaccination and SARS-CoV-2 variants. Study-level points and caveats: In TCR breadth and depth analyses, total T cell responses may have been underestimated.

Trimming took off 4 bases at V and 1 base at J, with 14 bases between the two ends. Germline V gene lookup returns CDR1 SGDLS and CDR2 YYNGEE. The CDR3 has 15 amino acids. Clones were sequenced by immunoSEQ multiplex PCR, and TCRdb holds only the in-frame ones, with some missing. This table has a few hundred thousand clones, about four fifths appearing once. Specified treatment: roughly 20 received Ad26.COV2.S at low or high dose, single or two shots; 5 received placebo; per-sample allocation not given. Vaccine and placebo recipients were sampled on day 63 after the first injection. To note about this clone: The antigen is unknown.

The J gene is TRBJ1-1, the V gene TRBV9; TRBD1 might be the D (6 bases). This specimen was peripheral blood, taken in a trial of Ad26.COV2.S vaccine versus placebo. This TCR came from a person between 18 and 65 years old who received the Ad26.COV2.S COVID-19 vaccine or a placebo. CDR3 region: CASSPEGGGNTEAFF. The CDR3 DNA follows: TGTGCCAGCAGCCCTGAGGGGGGCGGGAACACTGAAGCTTTCTTT.